These 10 T cell receptor beta chains originate from one sample sequenced in a study of CD8+ T cells in alopecia areata. CD4, CD8alpha, NKG2D, NKG2ACE and other markers were used to sort pooled cutaneous lymph node cells. Investigators isolated RNA and reverse transcribed it into cDNA to act as the sequencing template. TCRdb's copy holds only in-frame clones and misses some; the assay was immunoSEQ multiplex PCR. Listed for the sample are 200,000 to 300,000 clones, none seen a single time. Source material: CD4+ T cells sorted from a lymph node. The receptors originated from a C3H/HeJ mouse with alopecia areata. Strain MHC haplotype: H2-k.

To note about this clone: These gene names are mouse names. The read is 4 residues too short to cover the CDR3 end, so that end is filled in from the germline J gene. The rearrangement uses TRBV13-1 and TRBJ2-1; 9 bases are shared with TRBD1. The V gene's germline CDR1 is NSHNY and CDR2 SYGAGN. CDR3 length: 16 amino acids. Germline trimming cut 0 bases from V and 1 base from J; bases unmatched to any gene: 2. The CDR3 here is CASSDGGTGNYAEQFF. Incomplete CDR3 DNA: TGTGCCAGCAGTGATGGAGGGACAGGGAACTATGCT.

This clone was seen only a few times. Each gene name is a mouse one. The sequenced fragment ends 4 residues before the CDR3 boundary, so the rest is inferred from the germline J gene. Other DNA sequences in this specimen translate into the identical CDR3. The chain uses TRBV19 and TRBJ2-3; TRBD1 matches at 8 bases. J was trimmed by 1 base and V by 1 base; bases with no gene match: 2. The CDR3 contains 15 residues. The germline V gene encodes CDR1 FNHDT and CDR2 SITEND (reference sequence). The sequenced part of the CDR3 DNA is TGTGCCAGCAGTATACAGGGGGCGCGTGCAGAA. Translated: CASSIQGARAE. From start to end, the CDR3 is CASSIQGARAETLYF.

Worth noting for this clone: The germline and genes are mouse ones. The read terminates 4 residues before the CDR3 end, so the remaining end is supplied by the germline J gene. Different DNA sequences within this sample yield the same CDR3. This sequence joins TRBV19 and TRBJ2-2, with 7 bases matching TRBD2. Trimming took 0 bases from V and 2 from J; bases not matched to a gene: 1. CDR1 FNHDT and CDR2 SITEND come from the germline V gene (reference sequence). This CDR3 region has 15 residues. Partial CDR3 DNA: TGTGCCAGCAGTATAGGGACTGGCAACACCGGG. Translated, it gives CASSIGTGNTG. The CDR3 in full is CASSIGTGNTGQLYF.

Points on this clone: Gene names and germline refer to mouse. The CDR3 goes on 3 residues after the read ends, and that part is filled in from the germline J gene. The V gene is TRBV13-1, the J gene TRBJ1-6, with D perhaps matching TRBD1 (6 bases). TRBJ1-6 is an open reading frame whose function is uncertain. CDR3 size: 12 residues. V lost 1 base, J lost 11 bases, and 7 bases lay in between. Germline V lookup: CDR1 NSHNY, CDR2 SYGAGN. The CDR3 here is CASSDRGTPLYF. Incomplete CDR3 DNA: TGTGCCAGCAGTGATAGGGGGACGCCC.

Worth noting for this clone: The genes are named according to mouse. Read data end 4 residues before the CDR3 end; the end is taken from the germline J gene. The rearrangement links TRBV13-1 to TRBJ2-3, with 11 bases matching TRBD2. The CDR3 extends over 14 amino acids. From germline, CDR1 is NSHNY and CDR2 SYGAGN. The V segment lost 5 bases and the J segment 3 bases; nucleotides outside the gene matches: 2. The chain's CDR3 is CASRRDWGAETLYF. The sequenced CDR3 bases are TGTGCCAGCAGGAGGGACTGGGGGGCAGAA.

This clone was counted between two and nine times. Gene names follow the mouse nomenclature. The DNA ends 4 residues before the CDR3 does, and the rest of the CDR3 is filled in from the germline J gene. The chain recombines TRBV19 with TRBJ2-1; 8 bases line up with TRBD1. CDR1 is FNHDT and CDR2 is SITEND in the germline V gene (reference sequence). The CDR3 is made up of 13 amino acids. V was pared by 6 bases and J by 6 bases, with 5 bases of the junction left unmatched. CDR3 DNA, as far as it was read: TGTGCCAGCACCTTCAGGGGGCCTGCT. Its translation is CASTFRGPA. The CDR3 as a whole reads CASTFRGPAEQFF.

This clone was seen a handful of times. Here the gene names and germline are mouse. Coverage ceases 4 residues before the CDR3 finishes, and the germline J gene fills in the end. This sample includes further DNA sequences coding for the same CDR3. The V and J genes are TRBV13-3 and TRBJ2-1; 7 bases are a match to TRBD2. This CDR3 is 13 amino acids long. The germline V gene has CDR1 NNHDY and CDR2 SYVADS. Trimming cost V 3 bases and J 3 bases; bases outside gene matches: 0. This chain's CDR3 is CASSAGGYAEQFF. The DNA read from the CDR3 is TGTGCCAGCAGTGCTGGGGGCTATGCT.

This clone was seen a few times. The gene names given are mouse names. The CDR3 end falls 4 residues outside the read, so it is completed with the germline J gene. The chain combines TRBV31 with TRBJ2-2; a possible D gene is TRBD2 (5 bases). The CDR3 is made up of 15 amino acids. Looked up from germline, CDR1 is GKSSPN and CDR2 is SITVG. V was clipped by 1 base and J by 0 bases, with 9 bases between them. This CDR3 reads CAWSPWAANTGQLYF. Incomplete CDR3 DNA: TGTGCCTGGAGTCCCTGGGCAGCAAACACCGGG.

Concerning this clone: Mouse gene names apply. With the read ending 3 residues before the CDR3 end, the germline J gene is used to fill in that end. The chain couples TRBV1 to TRBJ1-6, with D possibly being TRBD1 (6 bases). Being an ORF, TRBJ1-6 has a function that is uncertain. Trimming took 4 bases from V and 6 from J, leaving 10 bases between them. The CDR3 is 14 residues long. Germline CDR1 is NSQYPW and CDR2 is LRSPGD (reference sequence). CDR3 DNA, as far as it was read: TGCACCTGCAGTGGCGGGACACCTAATTCGCCC. Its protein product is CTCSGGTPNSP. The whole CDR3 protein reads CTCSGGTPNSPLYF.

As to this clone: The gene names given are mouse names. The CDR3 extends 4 residues past the end of the read, so its final part is completed from the germline J gene. The identical CDR3 is also encoded by other nucleotide sequences in the sample. The chain employs TRBV29 and TRBJ2-5, with 8 nucleotides matching TRBD2. Germline CDR1 is MSHET and CDR2 is SYDVDS. This CDR3 has 13 amino acids. Trimming took 5 bases from V and 2 from J; bases not matched to a gene: 0. CDR3 DNA, as far as it was read: TGTGCTAGCAGTACTGGGGGCCAAGAC. Its translation is CASSTGGQD. The full-length CDR3 reads as CASSTGGQDTQYF.